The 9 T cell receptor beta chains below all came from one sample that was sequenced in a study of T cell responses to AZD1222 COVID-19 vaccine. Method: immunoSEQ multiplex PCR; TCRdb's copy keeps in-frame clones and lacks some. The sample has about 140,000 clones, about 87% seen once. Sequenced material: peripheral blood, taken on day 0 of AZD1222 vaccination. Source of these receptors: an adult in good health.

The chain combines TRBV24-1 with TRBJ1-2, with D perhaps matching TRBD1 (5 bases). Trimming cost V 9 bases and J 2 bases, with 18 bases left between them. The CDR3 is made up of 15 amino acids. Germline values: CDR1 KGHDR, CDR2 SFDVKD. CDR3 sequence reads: CATLGAVLGNYGYTF. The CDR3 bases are TGTGCCACCTTAGGGGCAGTACTGGGAAACTATGGCTACACCTTC.

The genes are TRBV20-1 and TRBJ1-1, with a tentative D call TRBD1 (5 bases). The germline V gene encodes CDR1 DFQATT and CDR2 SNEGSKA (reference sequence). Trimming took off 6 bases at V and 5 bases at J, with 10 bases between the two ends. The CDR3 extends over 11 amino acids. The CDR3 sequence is CSAQAGTEAFF. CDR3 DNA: TGCAGTGCCCAGGCAGGGACTGAAGCTTTCTTT.

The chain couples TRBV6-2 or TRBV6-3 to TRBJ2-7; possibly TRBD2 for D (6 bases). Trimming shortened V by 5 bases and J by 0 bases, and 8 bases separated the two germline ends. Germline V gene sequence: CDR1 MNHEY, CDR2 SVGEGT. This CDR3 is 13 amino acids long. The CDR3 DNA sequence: TGTGCCAGCAGTCGGACTATCTCCTACGAGCAGTACTTC. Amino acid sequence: CASSRTISYEQYF.

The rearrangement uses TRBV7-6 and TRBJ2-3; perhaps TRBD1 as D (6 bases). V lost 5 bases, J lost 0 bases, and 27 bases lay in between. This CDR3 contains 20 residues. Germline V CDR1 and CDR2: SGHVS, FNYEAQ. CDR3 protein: CASSHLEQGLGVSSTDTQYF. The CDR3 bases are TGTGCCAGCAGCCACCTCGAACAGGGATTGGGGGTTTCTAGCACAGATACGCAGTATTTT. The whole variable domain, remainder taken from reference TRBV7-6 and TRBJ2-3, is GAGVSQSPRYKVTKRGQDVALRCDPISGHVSLYWYRQALGQGPEFLTYFNYEAQQDKSGLPNDRFSAERPEGSISTLTIQRTEQRDSAMYRCASSHLEQGLGVSSTDTQYFGPGTRLTVL.

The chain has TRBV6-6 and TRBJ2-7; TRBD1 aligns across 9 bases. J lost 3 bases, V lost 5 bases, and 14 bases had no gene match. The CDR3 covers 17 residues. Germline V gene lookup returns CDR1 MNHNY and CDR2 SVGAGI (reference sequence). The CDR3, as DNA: TGTGCCAGCAGTCAGCCGGGACAGGGTGTATTGGTCTACGAGCAGTACTTC. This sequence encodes CASSQPGQGVLVYEQYF.

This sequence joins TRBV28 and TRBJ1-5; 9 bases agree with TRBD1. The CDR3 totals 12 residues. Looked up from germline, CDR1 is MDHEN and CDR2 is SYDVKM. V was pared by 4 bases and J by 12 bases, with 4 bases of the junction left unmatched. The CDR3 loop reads CASSSPGQGQHF. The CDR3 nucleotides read TGTGCCAGCAGTTCCCCGGGACAGGGCCAGCATTTT.

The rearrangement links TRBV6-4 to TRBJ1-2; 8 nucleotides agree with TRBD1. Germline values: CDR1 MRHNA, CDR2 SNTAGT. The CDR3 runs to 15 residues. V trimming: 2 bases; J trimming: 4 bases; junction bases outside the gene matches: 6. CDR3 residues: CASSDQTGVGYGYTF. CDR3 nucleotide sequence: TGTGCCAGCAGTGACCAGACAGGGGTGGGCTATGGCTACACCTTC.

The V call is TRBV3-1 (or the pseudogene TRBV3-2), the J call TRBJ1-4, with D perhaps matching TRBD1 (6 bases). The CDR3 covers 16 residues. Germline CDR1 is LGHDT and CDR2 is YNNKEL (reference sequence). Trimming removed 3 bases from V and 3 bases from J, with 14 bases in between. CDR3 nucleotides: TGTGCCAGCAGCCAGGGAACAGGGCGAGCTAATGAAAAACTGTTTTTT. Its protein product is CASSQGTGRANEKLFF.

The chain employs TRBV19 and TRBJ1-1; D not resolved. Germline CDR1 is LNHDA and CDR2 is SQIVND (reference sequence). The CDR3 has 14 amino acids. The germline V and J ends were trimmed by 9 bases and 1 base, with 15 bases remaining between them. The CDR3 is CASRAVAENTEAFF. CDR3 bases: TGTGCCAGCCGTGCGGTGGCAGAGAACACTGAAGCTTTCTTT. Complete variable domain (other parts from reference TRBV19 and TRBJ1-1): DGGITQSPKYLFRKEGQNVTLSCEQNLNHDAMYWYRQDPGQGLRLIYYSQIVNDFQKGDIAEGYSVSREKKESFPLTVTSAQKNPTAFYLCASRAVAENTEAFFGQGTRLTVV.